The source of this TCR beta chain is a study of blood T cell repertoires in COVID-19. Repertoires were generated with immunoSEQ multiplex PCR, while TCRdb's copy carries only in-frame clones and drops some. The sample shows about 230,000 clones, about nine tenths of them seen only once. Germline CDR1 LNHDA, CDR2 SQIVND (reference sequence). There are 14 residues in the CDR3. The V gene end was trimmed by 7 bases and the J gene end by 6 bases; junction bases not matched to a gene: 10. Sample: peripheral blood. This TCR was recovered from a man aged 45-60 years with COVID-19, enrolled during active disease. The chain is built from TRBV19 and TRBJ2-7; 9 bases map to TRBD1. This CDR3 is CASKPTGGIGEQYF. DNA for the CDR3: TGTGCCAGTAAGCCGACAGGGGGTATTGGCGAGCAGTACTTC.